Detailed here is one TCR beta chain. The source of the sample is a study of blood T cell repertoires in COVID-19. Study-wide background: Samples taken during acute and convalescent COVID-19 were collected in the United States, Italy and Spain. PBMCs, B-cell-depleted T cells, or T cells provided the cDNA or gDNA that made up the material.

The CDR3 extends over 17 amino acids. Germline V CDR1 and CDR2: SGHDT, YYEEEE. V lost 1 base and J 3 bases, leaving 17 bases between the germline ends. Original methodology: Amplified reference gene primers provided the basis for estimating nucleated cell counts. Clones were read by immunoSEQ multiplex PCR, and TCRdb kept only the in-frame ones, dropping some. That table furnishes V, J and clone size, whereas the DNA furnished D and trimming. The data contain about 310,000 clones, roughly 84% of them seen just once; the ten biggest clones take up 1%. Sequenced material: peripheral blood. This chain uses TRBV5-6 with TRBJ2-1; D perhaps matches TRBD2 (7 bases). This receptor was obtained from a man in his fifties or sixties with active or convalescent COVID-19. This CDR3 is CASSLRTGGGSYNEQFF. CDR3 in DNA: TGTGCCAGCAGCTTGAGGACCGGGGGCGGGAGCTACAATGAGCAGTTCTTC.